The 17 T cell receptor beta chains below come from one sample, sequenced in a study of OX40 agonist ivuxolimab in advanced cancers. This table comes from immunoSEQ multiplex PCR, and its TCRdb copy is limited to in-frame clones, with some not included. The sample consists of 40,000 to 50,000 clones, about 88% of them appearing once. The sample was CD4+ or CD8+ T cells sorted from blood, taken in a trial of the OX40 agonist ivuxolimab. The receptors stem from an adult with an advanced solid tumor such as melanoma, head and neck, liver or kidney cancer.

V usage is TRBV14 and J usage is TRBJ1-3; 9 nucleotides match TRBD1. There are 15 residues in the CDR3. From germline, CDR1 is SGHDN and CDR2 FVKESK. The J segment lost 8 bases and the V segment lost 3 bases, leaving 8 bases of the junction unmatched. CDR3 in DNA: TGTGCCAGCAGCCAGACCCGGGACAGGGTAGACACCATATATTTT. This gives the protein CASSQTRDRVDTIYF.

CDR3 coding DNA: TGTGCCAGCAGCCTGCCCCCGCGGGGGGCGTCTGGAGAGACCCAGTACTTC. Translation gives CASSLPPRGASGETQYF. This chain joins TRBV11-2 and TRBJ2-5; 8 bases match TRBD2. V gave up 5 bases and J gave up 4 bases; unmatched junction bases: 15. Germline CDR1 reads SGHAT; CDR2 reads FQNNGV. This CDR3 spans 17 amino acids.

V is TRBV10-3 and J is TRBJ2-5; D unresolved. This CDR3 is 13 amino acids long. Looked up from germline, CDR1 is ENHRY and CDR2 is SYGVKD. Trimming shortened V by 3 bases and J by 5 bases, and 10 bases separated the two germline ends. The CDR3 nucleotides read TGTGCCATCAGTGACAGGCCTGGGGAGACCCAGTACTTC. This gives the protein CAISDRPGETQYF.

The genes are TRBV7-8 and TRBJ1-2, with 8 bases fitting TRBD1. V shed 3 bases, J shed 2 bases, and the junction held 5 bases outside the gene matches. There are 15 residues in the CDR3. In germline, CDR1 is SGHVS, CDR2 FQNEAQ. This chain's CDR3 is CASSLGQAINYGYTF. CDR3 nucleotide sequence: TGTGCCAGCAGCTTGGGACAGGCGATAAACTATGGCTACACCTTC.

This chain uses TRBV5-1 with TRBJ2-7; D not certain. V lost 0 bases, J lost 3 bases, and 7 bases lay in between. CDR1 and CDR2 from the germline V gene are SGHRS and YFSETQ. The CDR3 contains 13 residues. The CDR3 DNA reads TGCGCCAGCAGCTTGGATTTTCGCTACGAGCAGTACTTC. Translated: CASSLDFRYEQYF.

This chain uses TRBV2 with TRBJ1-1, with a possible D match to TRBD1 (6 bases). V lost 7 bases, J lost 1 base, and 10 bases lay in between. This CDR3 has 13 amino acids. Germline lookup yields CDR1 SNHLY and CDR2 FYNNEI. The CDR3 bases are TGTGCCAGCATTGAGGACAGGAACACTGAAGCTTTCTTT. It encodes CASIEDRNTEAFF.

The rearrangement uses TRBV7-2 and TRBJ2-5, with D possibly called TRBD1 or TRBD2 (6 bases each). Trimming pared 5 bases from V and 5 bases from J, leaving 15 bases between. The CDR3 loop spans 14 amino acids. Germline assignment: CDR1 SGHTA and CDR2 FQGNSA. The CDR3 is CASSPGGWGETQYF. In nucleotides, the CDR3 is TGTGCCAGCAGCCCCGGGGGCTGGGGGGAGACCCAGTACTTC.

V is TRBV14 and J is TRBJ2-7; 9 bases map to TRBD1. Trimming cost V 7 bases and J 7 bases; bases outside gene matches: 17. The CDR3 extends over 16 amino acids. Germline CDR1 SGHDN, CDR2 FVKESK. CDR3 region: CASKCQGTGKDREQYF. CDR3 bases: TGTGCCAGCAAGTGTCAGGGGACAGGGAAGGATCGTGAGCAGTACTTC.

The gene calls are TRBV5-1 and TRBJ2-1; TRBD2 matches at 16 bases. This CDR3 has 15 residues. J gave up 7 bases and V 4 bases, and 2 bases lay outside the gene matches. CDR1 is SGHRS and CDR2 is YFSETQ in the germline V gene. In nucleotides, the CDR3 is TGCGCCAGCAGCGGGGGACTAGCGGGAGGGAATGAGCAGTTCTTC. This codes for CASSGGLAGGNEQFF.

The chain is built from TRBV28 and TRBJ1-6, with unresolved D. Trimming removed 5 bases at V and 6 bases at J, with 5 bases between. Germline V gives CDR1 MDHEN, CDR2 SYDVKM. There are 12 residues in the CDR3. DNA of the CDR3: TGTGCCAGCAGTGAGATTAATTCACCCCTCCACTTT. Its translation is CASSEINSPLHF.

This clone was counted once. The chain couples TRBV7-3 to TRBJ2-1; D may be TRBD2 (6 bases). V dropped 1 base and J dropped 10 bases, with 8 bases sitting between them. The CDR3 length is 12 residues. CDR1 is SGHTA and CDR2 is FQGTGA in the germline V gene. CDR3 residues: CASSLIREEQFF. As DNA, the CDR3 is TGTGCCAGCAGCTTAATTCGGGAGGAGCAGTTCTTC.

CDR3 sequence: CASGSVGWNEQYF. For the CDR3, the DNA is TGTGCCAGCGGATCCGTGGGGTGGAACGAGCAGTACTTC. This chain links TRBV27 with TRBJ2-7; D is undetermined. The CDR3 is 13 amino acids. V dropped 8 bases and J dropped 5 bases, with 16 bases sitting between them. In germline, CDR1 is MNHEY, CDR2 SMNVEV (reference sequence).

Concerning this clone: The same CDR3 is also encoded by other DNA sequences in this sample. The rearrangement joins TRBV28 to TRBJ1-5; 11 bases are shared with TRBD1. The CDR3 contains 14 residues. The V gene end was trimmed by 4 bases and the J gene end by 5 bases; junction bases not matched to a gene: 1. CDR1 is MDHEN and CDR2 is SYDVKM in the germline V gene. CDR3 amino acids: CASSSGQGDQPQHF. The CDR3 DNA is TGTGCCAGCAGTTCGGGACAGGGGGATCAGCCCCAGCATTTT.

The chain combines TRBV18 with TRBJ1-4; 7 nucleotides agree with TRBD1. V lost 4 bases and J lost 5; bases outside the gene matches: 4. The CDR3 extends over 14 amino acids. Germline V gene sequence: CDR1 KGHSH, CDR2 LQKENI. The CDR3 loop is CASSRGTVNEKLFF. DNA for the CDR3: TGTGCCAGCTCACGAGGGACAGTCAATGAAAAACTGTTTTTT.

The rearrangement uses TRBV4-1 and TRBJ2-5, with 7 nucleotides matching TRBD1. CDR3 length: 14 amino acids. Germline lookup yields CDR1 MGHRA and CDR2 YSYEKL. Losses at the gene ends were 4 bases for V and 4 bases for J; bases not matched to a gene: 6. The CDR3 reads CASSRPGTAETQYF. In DNA form, the CDR3 reads TGCGCCAGCAGCCGGCCTGGGACAGCAGAGACCCAGTACTTC.

The chain employs TRBV5-6 and TRBJ1-1; D unresolved. Germline-derived CDR1 and CDR2 are SGHDT and YYEEEE. The ends were cut back, 7 bases at V and 1 base at J, with 14 bases in the middle. The CDR3 contains 14 residues. CDR3 loop: CASGRTGANTEAFF. CDR3 in DNA: TGTGCCAGCGGAAGGACTGGCGCGAACACTGAAGCTTTCTTT.

In this sample, this clone turned up once. This specimen includes other DNA sequences encoding the same CDR3. V gene TRBV6-4 combines with J gene TRBJ2-3, with a weak D call TRBD2 (6 bases). CDR1 is MRHNA, CDR2 SNTAGT, per germline. The CDR3 has 13 residues. V lost 5 bases and J 0 bases, leaving 6 bases between the germline ends. The CDR3 sequence is CASSSGSTDTQYF. CDR3 coding DNA: TGTGCCAGCAGTAGCGGGAGCACAGATACGCAGTATTTT.